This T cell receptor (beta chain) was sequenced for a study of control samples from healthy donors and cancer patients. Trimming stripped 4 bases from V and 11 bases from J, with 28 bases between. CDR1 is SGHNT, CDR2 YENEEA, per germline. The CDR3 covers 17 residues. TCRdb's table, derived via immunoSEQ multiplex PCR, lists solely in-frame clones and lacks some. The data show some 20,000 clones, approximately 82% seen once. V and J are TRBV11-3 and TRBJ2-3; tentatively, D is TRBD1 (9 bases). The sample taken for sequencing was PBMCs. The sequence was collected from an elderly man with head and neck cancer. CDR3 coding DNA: TGTGCCAGCAGCTCGGGACAGGGCTTGAGCGGGAGTTTAGAGCAGTATTTT. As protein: CASSSGQGLSGSLEQYF.